Sequencing of this T cell receptor (beta chain) was carried out in a study of response to subunit inactivated influenza vaccine. Whole-study results and caveats: Seasonal influenza vaccination, on each occasion, was suggested by the authors to recruit few new T cells.

Germline V gene lookup returns CDR1 MDHEN and CDR2 SYDVKM. This CDR3 contains 16 residues. V shed 6 bases and J 5 bases; nucleotides not matched to a gene: 10. One entry per CDR3 protein results from TCRdb running MiXCR on the RT-PCR reads. The repertoire holds more than 400,000 distinct CDR3 sequences, with under 8.5% as singletons. Concerning this clonotype: Its antigen is not known.

This sequence originates from a man aged 50 to 69 who received an inactivated influenza vaccine. This chain joins TRBV28 and TRBJ2-2; TRBD2 aligns across 9 bases. The sample here was PBMCs from blood, taken about 23 months after vaccination. CDR3 nucleotide sequence: TGTGCCAGCAGCATCTCCGGGCTAGCGGGAACCGGGGAGCTGTTTTTT. Its protein is CASSISGLAGTGELFF.